The clone carrying this T cell receptor (beta chain) appeared a few times. Its specificity is not known. The TCR cDNA carried a universal primer site and UMIs from 5'RACE template switching. Each CDR3 protein gets one entry after TCRdb re-called the 5' RACE reads with MiXCR. This table holds 250,000 or so distinct CDR3 sequences, roughly 6.8% found once. The V and J ends lost 4 bases and 4 bases respectively, with 5 bases between them. CDR1 and CDR2 from the germline V gene are LNHNV and YYDKDF (reference sequence). The CDR3 consists of 12 residues. This record belongs to a study of T cells after yellow fever vaccination. About the research overall: Fractions with few cells were prepared using SMART-Seq v4 Ultra Low Input. Findings and caveats of the study: Most clones from primary vaccination were detected again post-booster (just over 95% CD4, 88% CD8). FACS-sorted repertoires could harbor abundant contaminating bulk-population clonotypes.

The input for sequencing was CD4+ T cells sorted from PBMCs, taken on the day of the yellow fever booster vaccination. The rearrangement joins TRBV15 to TRBJ2-1, with D uncertain. The clonotype comes from a man aged 25 to 45 who received the YFV17D yellow fever vaccine. The CDR3 reads CATSKPYNEQFF. The CDR3, as DNA: TGTGCCACCAGCAAGCCATACAATGAGCAGTTCTTC.